The TCR beta chain described here comes from a study of shared clonotypes between healthy human individuals. Study-level background: Contributing individuals were a couple of females and a few males aged 18 to 49.

Tens of millions of PBMCs served as the genomic DNA source for unsorted samples. CDR3 size: 16 residues. Germline V gene lookup returns CDR1 SEHNR and CDR2 FQNEAQ (reference sequence). The J segment lost 9 bases and the V segment lost 1 base, leaving 12 bases of the junction unmatched. As for this clone: What it binds is unknown.

On ten immunoSEQ deep assay plates, unsorted PBMC DNA was sequenced. Sequenced by immunoSEQ multiplex PCR; TCRdb stores in-frame clones only, minus some. The data show approximately 480,000 clones, over 75% seen once. The study, taken as a whole, reports: Researchers sampled only blood; tissue repertoires likely differ.

The sample comprised PBMCs. The TCR originated in a woman aged 40 to 50 in good health. Some clones in this sample may be carry-over from other donors' samples. V usage is TRBV7-9 and J usage is TRBJ1-5, with TRBD1 matching 7 bases. In nucleotides, the CDR3 is TGTGCCAGCAGCTTAGAGGGGGCGACAGGAACCCGGCCCCAGCATTTT. Translated: CASSLEGATGTRPQHF. The full variable domain, with the rest looked up from reference TRBV7-9 and TRBJ1-5, is DTGVSQNPRHKITKRGQNVTFRCDPISEHNRLYWYRQTLGQGPEFLTYFQNEAQLEKSRLLSDRFSAERPKGSFSTLEIQRTEQGDSAMYLCASSLEGATGTRPQHFGDGTRLSIL.